The clone carrying this T cell receptor (beta chain) was seen more than once but under ten times. The antigen remains unidentified. HTBI primers from iRepertoire and Arm-PCR of CDR3 regions yielded the TCR beta libraries. Each CDR3 protein is one row after TCRdb ran MiXCR on the multiplex PCR reads. The profile covers roughly 500,000 distinct CDR3 sequences, with about 13% appearing a single time and about 9.1% taken by the ten largest. The source of the sample is a study of regulatory T cells in long-lasting Graves disease. Study summary: The study enrolled newly diagnosed Graves' patients on antithyroid drugs under 3 months. Findings and caveats of the study: Newly diagnosed Graves' patients exceeded persistent ones in TCR diversity.

CDR1 and CDR2 (germline): KGHSH, LQKENI. The length of the CDR3 is 15 residues. Trimming pared 0 bases from V and 4 bases from J, leaving 12 bases between. The time point is: newly diagnosed GD, antithyroid drugs for less than 3 months. PBMC-extracted RNA yielded the TCR library. These data were likewise used in another study, on T cells in Graves' hyperthyroidism and ophthalmopathy. Per that study: Together with thyroid ultrasound, orbital computed tomography, serum thyroxine and TRAb, clinical symptoms were used for diagnoses.

The chain combines TRBV18 with TRBJ1-2; maybe TRBD1 (5 bases). This TCR was sampled from a man aged 30 to 39 with Graves disease. Specimen: peripheral blood mononuclear cells (PBMCs), collected at new diagnosis, from a patient treated with antithyroid drugs. CDR3 sequence (DNA): TGTGCCAGCTCACCACCGGGGACGGCTGGCTATGGCTACACCTTC. Amino acid sequence: CASSPPGTAGYGYTF.